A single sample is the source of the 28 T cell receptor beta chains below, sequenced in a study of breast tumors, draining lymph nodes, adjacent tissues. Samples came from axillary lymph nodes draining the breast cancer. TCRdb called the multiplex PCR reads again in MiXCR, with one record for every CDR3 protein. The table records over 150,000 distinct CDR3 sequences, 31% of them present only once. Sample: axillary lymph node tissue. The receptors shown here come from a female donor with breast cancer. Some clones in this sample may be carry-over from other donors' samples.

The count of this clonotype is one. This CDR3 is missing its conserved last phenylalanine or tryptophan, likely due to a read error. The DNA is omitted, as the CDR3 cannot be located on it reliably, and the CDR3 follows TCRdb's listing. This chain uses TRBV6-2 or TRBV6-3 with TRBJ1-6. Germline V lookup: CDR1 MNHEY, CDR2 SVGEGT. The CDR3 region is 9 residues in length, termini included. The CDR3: CASKRGPNY.

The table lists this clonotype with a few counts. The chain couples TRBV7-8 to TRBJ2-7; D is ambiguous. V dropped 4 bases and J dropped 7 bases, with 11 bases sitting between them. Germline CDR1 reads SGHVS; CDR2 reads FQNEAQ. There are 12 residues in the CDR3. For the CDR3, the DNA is TGTGCCAGCAGCTCTAAGAGGTTTGAGCAGTACTTC. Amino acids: CASSSKRFEQYF.

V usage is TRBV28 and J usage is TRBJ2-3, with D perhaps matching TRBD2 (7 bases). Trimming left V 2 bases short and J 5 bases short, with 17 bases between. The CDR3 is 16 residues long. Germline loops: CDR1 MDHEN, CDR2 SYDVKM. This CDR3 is CASSLGGGRLGDTQYF. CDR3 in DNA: TGTGCCAGCAGTTTAGGGGGGGGCCGATTGGGAGATACGCAGTATTTT.

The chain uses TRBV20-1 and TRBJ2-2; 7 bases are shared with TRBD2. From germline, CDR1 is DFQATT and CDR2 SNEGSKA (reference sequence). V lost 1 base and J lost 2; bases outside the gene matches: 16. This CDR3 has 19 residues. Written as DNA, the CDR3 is TGCAGTGCTAGAGGTGTGGGAGGGCCGACTTCGTTAAACACCGGGGAGCTGTTTTTT. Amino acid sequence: CSARGVGGPTSLNTGELFF.

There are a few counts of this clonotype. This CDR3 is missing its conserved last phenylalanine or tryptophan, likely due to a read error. The CDR3 DNA is TGTGCCAGCAGTGAAGTAGTGCGGGAGACCCAGTACCTC. Protein sequence: CASSEVVRETQYL. The rearrangement joins TRBV2 to TRBJ2-5; D is uncertain. Germline V gene data show CDR1 as SNHLY and CDR2 as FYNNEI. Trimming took off 1 base at V and 5 bases at J, with 8 bases between the two ends. This CDR3 has 13 amino acids.

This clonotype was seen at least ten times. The CDR3 nucleotides read TGCGCCAGCAGCCAACCTGAGGGGGGTGGCGACTACGAGCAGTACTTC. Protein: CASSQPEGGGDYEQYF. This sequence joins TRBV4-1 and TRBJ2-7, with D perhaps given as TRBD1 or TRBD2 (6 bases each). This CDR3 is built from 16 residues. V was clipped by 2 bases and J by 3 bases, with 17 bases between them. Germline CDR1 is MGHRA and CDR2 is YSYEKL.

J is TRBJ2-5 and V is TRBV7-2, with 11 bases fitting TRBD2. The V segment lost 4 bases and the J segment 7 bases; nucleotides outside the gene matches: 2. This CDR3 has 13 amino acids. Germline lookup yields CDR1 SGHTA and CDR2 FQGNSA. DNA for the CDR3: TGTGCCAGCAGCTCCGGACTAGCGGGGACCCAGTACTTC. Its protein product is CASSSGLAGTQYF.

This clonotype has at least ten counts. In DNA form, the CDR3 reads TGTGCCAGCAGCCGGCGAACGGGACGGAACTATGGCTACACCTTC. Amino acids: CASSRRTGRNYGYTF. V is TRBV27 and J is TRBJ1-2, with a weak D call TRBD1 (5 bases). Between the trimmed V and J ends, which lost 6 bases and 2 bases, there was a span of 16 bases. The CDR3 spans 15 residues. Germline V gene sequence: CDR1 MNHEY, CDR2 SMNVEV (reference sequence).

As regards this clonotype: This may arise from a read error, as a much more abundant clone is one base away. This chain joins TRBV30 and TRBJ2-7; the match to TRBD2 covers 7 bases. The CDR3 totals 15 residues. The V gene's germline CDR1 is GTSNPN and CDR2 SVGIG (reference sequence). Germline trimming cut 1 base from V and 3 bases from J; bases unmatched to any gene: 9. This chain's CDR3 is CAWSAGTGGRYEQYF. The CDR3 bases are TGTGCCTGGAGTGCAGGGACGGGGGGACGCTACGAGCAGTACTTC.

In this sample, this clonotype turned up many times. In nucleotides, the CDR3 is TGTGCCAGCCGAACGGGGTTGCGCGAGCAGTACTTC. As protein: CASRTGLREQYF. The chain links TRBV6-6 to TRBJ2-7; TRBD2 might be the D (5 bases). V shed 8 bases and J shed 6 bases, with 14 bases lying between them. The CDR3 length is 12 residues. Germline-derived CDR1 and CDR2 are MNHNY and SVGAGI (reference sequence).

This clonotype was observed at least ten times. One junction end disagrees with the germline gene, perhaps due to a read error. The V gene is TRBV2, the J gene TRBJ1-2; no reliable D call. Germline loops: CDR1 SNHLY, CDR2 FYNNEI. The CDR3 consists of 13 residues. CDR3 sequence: CASSEWPNHGYTF. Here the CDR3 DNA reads TGTGCCAGCAGTGAATGGCCTAACCATGGCTACACCTTC.

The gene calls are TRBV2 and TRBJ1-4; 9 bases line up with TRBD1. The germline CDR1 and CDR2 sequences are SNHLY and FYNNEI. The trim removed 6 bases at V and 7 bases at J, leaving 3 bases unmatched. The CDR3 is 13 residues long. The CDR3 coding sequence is TGTGCCAGCAGGCACAGGGGGCGTGAAAAACTGTTTTTT. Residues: CASRHRGREKLFF. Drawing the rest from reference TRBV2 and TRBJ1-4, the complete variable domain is EPEVTQTPSHQVTQMGQEVILRCVPISNHLYFYWYRQILGQKVEFLVSFYNNEISEKSEIFDDQFSVERPDGSNFTLKIRSTKLEDSAMYFCASRHRGREKLFFGSGTQLSVL.

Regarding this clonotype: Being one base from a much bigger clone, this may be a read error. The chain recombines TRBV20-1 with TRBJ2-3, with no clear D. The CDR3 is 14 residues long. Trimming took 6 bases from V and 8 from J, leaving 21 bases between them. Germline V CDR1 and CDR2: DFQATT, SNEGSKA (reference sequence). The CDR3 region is CSATDAKPGTTQYF. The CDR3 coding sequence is TGCAGTGCCACTGATGCTAAGCCCGGAACTACGCAGTATTTT.

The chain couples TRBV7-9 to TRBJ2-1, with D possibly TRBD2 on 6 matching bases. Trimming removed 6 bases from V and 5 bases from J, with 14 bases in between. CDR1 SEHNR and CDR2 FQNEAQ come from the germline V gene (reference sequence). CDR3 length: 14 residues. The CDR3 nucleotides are TGTGCCAGCAGTCGGGACTCGTCCAACAATGAGCAGTTCTTC. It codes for CASSRDSSNNEQFF.

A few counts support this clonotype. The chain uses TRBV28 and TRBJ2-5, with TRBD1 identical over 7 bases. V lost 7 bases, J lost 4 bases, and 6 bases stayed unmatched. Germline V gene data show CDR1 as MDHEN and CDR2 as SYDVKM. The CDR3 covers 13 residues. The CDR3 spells CASNKGGGETQYF. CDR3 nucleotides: TGTGCCAGCAACAAAGGGGGCGGAGAGACCCAGTACTTC.

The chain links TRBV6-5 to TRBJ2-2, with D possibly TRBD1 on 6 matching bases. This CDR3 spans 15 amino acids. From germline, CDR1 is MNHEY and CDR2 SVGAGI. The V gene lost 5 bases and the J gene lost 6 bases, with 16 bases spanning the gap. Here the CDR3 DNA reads TGTGCCAGCAGTCACAGGGACGTCAGCTCCGGGGAGCTGTTTTTT. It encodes CASSHRDVSSGELFF.

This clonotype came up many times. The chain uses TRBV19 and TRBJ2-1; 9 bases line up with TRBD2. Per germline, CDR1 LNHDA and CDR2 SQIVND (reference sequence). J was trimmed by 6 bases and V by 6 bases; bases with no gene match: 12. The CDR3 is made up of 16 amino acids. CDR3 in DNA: TGTGCCAGTAGCCGCCCGGGACTAGCAACTGGCAATGAGCAGTTCTTC. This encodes CASSRPGLATGNEQFF.

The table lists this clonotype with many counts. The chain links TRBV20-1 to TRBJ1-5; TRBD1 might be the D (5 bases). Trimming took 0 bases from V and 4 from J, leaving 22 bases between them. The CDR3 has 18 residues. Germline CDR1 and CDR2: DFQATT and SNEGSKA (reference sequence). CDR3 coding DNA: TGCAGTGCTAGAGATCTCAGGAAGGGGTGGTTTGGAAATCAGCCCCAGCATTTT. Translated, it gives CSARDLRKGWFGNQPQHF.

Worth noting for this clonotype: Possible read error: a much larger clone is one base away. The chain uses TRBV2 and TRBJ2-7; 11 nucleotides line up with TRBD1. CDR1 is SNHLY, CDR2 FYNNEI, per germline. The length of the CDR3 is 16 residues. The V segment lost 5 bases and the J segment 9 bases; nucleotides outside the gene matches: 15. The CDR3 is CASSSRDRGVARGQYF. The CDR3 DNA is TGTGCCAGCAGTTCTCGGGACAGGGGGGTGGCTAGAGGGCAGTACTTC.

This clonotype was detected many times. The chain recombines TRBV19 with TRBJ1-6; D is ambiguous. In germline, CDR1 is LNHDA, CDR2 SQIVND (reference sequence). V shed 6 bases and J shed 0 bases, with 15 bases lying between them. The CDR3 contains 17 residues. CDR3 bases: TGTGCCAGTAGCCCGGACGGATTAAGCTCCTATAATTCACCCCTCCACTTT. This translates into CASSPDGLSSYNSPLHF.

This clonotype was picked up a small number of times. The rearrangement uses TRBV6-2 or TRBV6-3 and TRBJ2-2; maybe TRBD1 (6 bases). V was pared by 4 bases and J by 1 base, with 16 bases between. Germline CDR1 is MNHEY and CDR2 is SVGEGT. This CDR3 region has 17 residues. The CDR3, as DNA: TGTGCCAGCAGTTGCCCCCGGACAGCATTGAACACCGGGGAGCTGTTTTTT. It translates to CASSCPRTALNTGELFF.

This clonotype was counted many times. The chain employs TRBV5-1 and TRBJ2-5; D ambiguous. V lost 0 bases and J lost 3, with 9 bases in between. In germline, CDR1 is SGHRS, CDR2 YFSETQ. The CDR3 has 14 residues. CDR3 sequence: CASSLDSLKETQYF. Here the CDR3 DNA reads TGCGCCAGCAGCTTGGATAGCCTCAAAGAGACCCAGTACTTC. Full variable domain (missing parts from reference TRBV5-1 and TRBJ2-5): KAGVTQTPRYLIKTRGQQVTLSCSPISGHRSVSWYQQTPGQGLQFLFEYFSETQRNKGNFPGRFSGRQFSNSRSEMNVSTLELGDSALYLCASSLDSLKETQYFGPGTRLLVL.

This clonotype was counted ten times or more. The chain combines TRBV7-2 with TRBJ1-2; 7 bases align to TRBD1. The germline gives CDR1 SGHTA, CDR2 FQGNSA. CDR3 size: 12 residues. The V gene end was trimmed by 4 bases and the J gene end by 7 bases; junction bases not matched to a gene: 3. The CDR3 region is CASSSGGGGYTF. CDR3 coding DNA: TGTGCCAGCAGCTCAGGGGGTGGTGGCTACACCTTC. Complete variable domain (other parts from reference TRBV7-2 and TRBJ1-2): GAGVSQSPSNKVTEKGKDVELRCDPISGHTALYWYRQSLGQGLEFLIYFQGNSAPDKSGLPSDRFSAERTGGSVSTLTIQRTQQEDSAVYLCASSSGGGGYTFGSGTRLTVV.

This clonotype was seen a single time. CDR3 amino acids: CSAAQGSGGYNEQFF. The DNA for the CDR3 is TGCAGTGCTGCACAGGGGTCGGGTGGCTACAATGAGCAGTTCTTC. The chain uses TRBV20-1 and TRBJ2-1; 7 nucleotides agree with TRBD1. This CDR3 is built from 15 residues. V lost 5 bases and J lost 3; bases outside the gene matches: 10. CDR1 and CDR2 from the germline V gene are DFQATT and SNEGSKA (reference sequence).

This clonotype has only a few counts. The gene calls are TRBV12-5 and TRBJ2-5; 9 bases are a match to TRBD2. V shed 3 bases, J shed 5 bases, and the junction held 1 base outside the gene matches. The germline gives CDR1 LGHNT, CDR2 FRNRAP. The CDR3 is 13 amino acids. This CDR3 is CASGFAGGETQYF. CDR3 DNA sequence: TGTGCTAGTGGTTTCGCGGGGGGGGAGACCCAGTACTTC.

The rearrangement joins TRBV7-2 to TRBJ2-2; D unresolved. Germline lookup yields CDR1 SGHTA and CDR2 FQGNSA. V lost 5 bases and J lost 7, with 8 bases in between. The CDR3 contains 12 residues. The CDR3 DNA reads TGTGCCAGCAGCCCATGGGACGGGGAGCTGTTTTTT. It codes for CASSPWDGELFF.

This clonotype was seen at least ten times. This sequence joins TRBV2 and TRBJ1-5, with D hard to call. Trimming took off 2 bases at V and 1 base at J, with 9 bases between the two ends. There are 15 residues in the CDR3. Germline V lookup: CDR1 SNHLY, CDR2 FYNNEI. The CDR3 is CASSETRTSNQPQHF. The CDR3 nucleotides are TGTGCCAGCAGTGAAACCAGGACGAGCAATCAGCCCCAGCATTTT.

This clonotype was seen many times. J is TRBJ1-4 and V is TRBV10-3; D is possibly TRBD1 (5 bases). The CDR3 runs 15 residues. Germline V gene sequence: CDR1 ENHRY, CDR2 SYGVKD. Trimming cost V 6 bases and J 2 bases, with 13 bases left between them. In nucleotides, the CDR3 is TGTGCCATCAGCCAGACCGGGGGGACTAATGAAAAACTGTTTTTT. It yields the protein CAISQTGGTNEKLFF.